Sequencing of this TCR beta chain was carried out in a study of blood T cell repertoires in COVID-19. Study details: Samples of COVID-19 (acute and convalescent) were obtained from the United States, Italy and Spain. PBMCs, B-cell-depleted T cells, or T cells were the source of the cDNA or gDNA that made up the material.

Trimming took 3 bases from V and 5 from J; bases not matched to a gene: 8. The CDR3 has 15 amino acids. Looked up from germline, CDR1 is SGHRS and CDR2 is YFSETQ. Authors' processing steps: The assay estimated nucleated cells by amplifying reference gene primers. The table came from immunoSEQ multiplex PCR; TCRdb's copy has only in-frame clones and leaves some out. Clone size and V and J calls were adopted from that table, with D and trimming inferred from the DNA. The sample lists 200,000 to 300,000 clones, around 88% seen once, with approximately 1.4% in the top ten. This TCR was recovered from an elderly man with acute or convalescent COVID-19. The chain links TRBV5-1 to TRBJ2-5; 9 bases are shared with TRBD2. The sample was peripheral blood. CDR3 residues: CASSYGTSREETQYF. The CDR3 region has the DNA TGCGCCAGCAGCTACGGGACTAGCCGTGAGGAGACCCAGTACTTC.